The present entry profiles one T cell receptor (beta chain) with its context. This CDR3 region has 14 residues. Germline V lookup: CDR1 MRHNA, CDR2 SNTAGT. The germline V and J ends were trimmed by 0 bases and 9 bases, with 12 bases remaining between them. The data derive from a study of blood T cell repertoires in COVID-19. TCRdb keeps only in-frame clones here, not all; method: immunoSEQ multiplex PCR. The sample includes about 290,000 clones, approximately 86% of them seen just once. The sample comprised peripheral blood. V gene TRBV6-4 combines with J gene TRBJ2-1, with D tentatively TRBD2 (5 bases). The origin of this receptor is a woman aged 50 to 65 with active or convalescent COVID-19. The CDR3, as DNA: TGTGCCAGCAGTGACTCCACCGGACTGGGTGAGCAGTTCTTC. It encodes CASSDSTGLGEQFF.